These 32 T cell receptor beta chains came from one sample sequenced in a study of brain T cells in children with intractable seizures (dated by TCRdb to 2020 to 2022). Libraries were made using the immunoSEQ multiplex PCR assay. TCRdb holds this immuneACCESS table with in-frame rearrangements only. Some clones are missing; in checked studies, unresolved V genes explain under half, and the rest has no known cause. The sample table contains hundreds of thousands of clones; only one count was recorded for nearly 95% of them. The ten largest account for roughly 5.7% of the sample. The sample's time point label, in plain terms: blood from clinic visit 5 months post-surgery; TSC patient then seizure free. The source material was peripheral blood, sampled roughly 5 months after surgery. The receptors derive from a boy younger than two with tuberous sclerosis and intractable seizures.

The rearrangement joins TRBV5-1 to TRBJ2-7; D gene uncertain. This CDR3 spans 15 amino acids. Trimming shortened V by 4 bases and J by 0 bases, and 14 bases separated the two germline ends. CDR1 and CDR2 (germline): SGHRS, YFSETQ. The DNA for the CDR3 is TGCGCCAGCAGCCCAGAGGTTTCGTACTCCTACGAGCAGTACTTC. Protein: CASSPEVSYSYEQYF.

The rearrangement joins TRBV30 to TRBJ2-7; 9 bases are shared with TRBD1. Germline V lookup: CDR1 GTSNPN, CDR2 SVGIG (reference sequence). CDR3 length: 12 amino acids. J was trimmed by 6 bases and V by 4 bases; bases with no gene match: 4. The CDR3 DNA is TGTGCCTGGAACAGGGGGCATGTCGAGCAGTACTTC. Amino acid sequence: CAWNRGHVEQYF.

This rearrangement joins TRBV18 to TRBJ1-4; no reliable D call. V shed 4 bases and J shed 7 bases, with 10 bases lying between them. Per germline, CDR1 KGHSH and CDR2 LQKENI. The CDR3 contains 13 residues. CDR3 region: CASSLEGGEKLFF. DNA for the CDR3: TGTGCCAGCTCACTTGAGGGTGGTGAAAAACTGTTTTTT.

J is TRBJ1-3 and V is TRBV6-5; D not certain. Trimming took 0 bases from V and 4 from J, leaving 13 bases between them. The CDR3 spans 16 residues. Germline values: CDR1 MNHEY, CDR2 SVGAGI. The CDR3 DNA reads TGTGCCAGCAGTTACTCCGGCAGGACCGTAGGAAACACCATATATTTT. Translating it yields CASSYSGRTVGNTIYF.

This rearrangement joins TRBV28 to TRBJ1-4, with 8 bases identical to TRBD1. Per germline, CDR1 MDHEN and CDR2 SYDVKM. The CDR3 totals 14 residues. V trimming: 7 bases; J trimming: 5 bases; junction bases outside the gene matches: 6. CDR3 bases: TGTGCCAGCACCCCTGGGGACAGGAATGAAAAACTGTTTTTT. Translating it yields CASTPGDRNEKLFF.

J is TRBJ1-5 and V is TRBV19; no clear D. The ends were cut back, 6 bases at V and 2 bases at J, with 11 bases in the middle. The germline CDR1 and CDR2 sequences are LNHDA and SQIVND (reference sequence). The CDR3 consists of 14 residues. The CDR3 reads CASSDPVGNQPQHF. The CDR3, as DNA: TGTGCCAGTAGCGATCCCGTGGGCAATCAGCCCCAGCATTTT.

This chain connects TRBV10-3 to TRBJ1-1, with D possibly being TRBD1 (5 bases). This CDR3 region has 12 residues. V lost 6 bases and J 3 bases, leaving 8 bases between the germline ends. Per germline, CDR1 ENHRY and CDR2 SYGVKD. As DNA, the CDR3 is TGTGCCATCAGCAAGACAGACACTGAAGCTTTCTTT. It is translated as CAISKTDTEAFF.

V is TRBV15 and J is TRBJ2-3; 11 positions match TRBD2. This CDR3 comprises 18 residues. From germline, CDR1 is LNHNV and CDR2 YYDKDF (reference sequence). With V trimmed by 3 bases and J by 3 bases, 11 bases remained unmatched. The DNA for the CDR3 is TGTGCCACCAGCAGGGGGACTAGCGGCGGCTTAGGGACAGATACGCAGTATTTT. This sequence encodes CATSRGTSGGLGTDTQYF.

The chain uses TRBV11-2 and TRBJ2-1; a possible D gene is TRBD1 (5 bases). The CDR3 spans 13 residues. V lost 7 bases, J lost 2 bases, and 9 bases lay in between. Germline V gives CDR1 SGHAT, CDR2 FQNNGV. For the CDR3, the DNA is TGTGCCAGCAACCCAGGGACCTACAATGAGCAGTTCTTC. Amino acid sequence: CASNPGTYNEQFF.

The chain is built from TRBV19 and TRBJ2-1; 10 nucleotides match TRBD2. CDR1 is LNHDA and CDR2 is SQIVND in the germline V gene (reference sequence). The junction had 4 bases not matched to a gene; V was cut back by 1 base and J by 4 bases. The CDR3 covers 16 residues. CDR3 region: CASSIGSGRAYNEQFF. CDR3 nucleotides: TGTGCCAGTAGTATAGGGAGCGGGAGGGCATACAATGAGCAGTTCTTC.

The V and J genes are TRBV15 and TRBJ2-5; D might be TRBD1 or TRBD2, each matching 6 bases. This CDR3 is 14 amino acids long. V was trimmed by 1 base and J by 3 bases, leaving 9 bases between them. Germline CDR1 LNHNV, CDR2 YYDKDF (reference sequence). CDR3 amino acids: CATSRGGAEETQYF. CDR3 DNA: TGTGCCACCAGCAGAGGGGGGGCCGAAGAGACCCAGTACTTC.

V usage is TRBV29-1 and J usage is TRBJ1-5; D is unresolved. The CDR3 spans 16 residues. The V end was cut by 2 bases, the J end by 0 bases, with 14 bases between. The germline V gene has CDR1 SQVTM and CDR2 ANQGSEA. In DNA form, the CDR3 reads TGCAGCGTTGAACAGTGTTGGGGTTATAGCAATCAGCCCCAGCATTTT. Its translation: CSVEQCWGYSNQPQHF.

The chain is built from TRBV6-5 and TRBJ2-6; D is possibly TRBD2 (7 bases). The V end was cut by 6 bases, the J end by 4 bases, with 13 bases between. This CDR3 region has 15 residues. Germline assignment: CDR1 MNHEY and CDR2 SVGAGI. This CDR3 reads CASRTGGPGANVLTF. In DNA form, the CDR3 reads TGTGCCAGCAGGACGGGGGGCCCCGGGGCCAACGTCCTGACTTTC.

The J gene is TRBJ2-1, the V gene TRBV18; the D gene is possibly TRBD2 (5 bases). V dropped 3 bases and J dropped 2 bases, with 8 bases sitting between them. Looked up from germline, CDR1 is KGHSH and CDR2 is LQKENI. The CDR3 runs 14 residues. DNA of the CDR3: TGTGCCAGCTCACCGGACTCGACCTACAATGAGCAGTTCTTC. Translated, it gives CASSPDSTYNEQFF.

This chain uses TRBV18 with TRBJ1-2; a possible D gene is TRBD1 (6 bases). Trimming pared 0 bases from V and 0 bases from J, leaving 8 bases between. The germline V gene has CDR1 KGHSH and CDR2 LQKENI. The CDR3 totals 15 residues. This CDR3 reads CASSPPDRTNYGYTF. CDR3 sequence (DNA): TGTGCCAGCTCACCACCTGACAGGACTAACTATGGCTACACCTTC.

The chain combines TRBV6-5 with TRBJ1-5; 10 bases are shared with TRBD1. The CDR3 contains 15 residues. The germline V gene encodes CDR1 MNHEY and CDR2 SVGAGI. Losses at the gene ends were 6 bases for V and 5 bases for J; bases not matched to a gene: 7. The DNA for the CDR3 is TGTGCCAGCAGGGTCGGACAGGGGGGCGATCAGCCCCAGCATTTT. It codes for CASRVGQGGDQPQHF.

The rearrangement uses TRBV5-4 and TRBJ2-1; 9 nucleotides align to TRBD2. V shed 1 base and J 5 bases; nucleotides not matched to a gene: 10. Germline CDR1 SGHNT, CDR2 YYREEE (reference sequence). This CDR3 has 17 amino acids. The chain's CDR3 is CASSLWGREGLNNEQFF. Here the CDR3 DNA reads TGTGCCAGCAGCTTGTGGGGGCGGGAGGGACTCAACAATGAGCAGTTCTTC.

The chain employs TRBV6-6 and TRBJ1-1, with a tentative D call TRBD1 (5 bases). The CDR3 spans 10 residues. Germline CDR1 and CDR2: MNHNY and SVGAGI (reference sequence). The V end was cut by 8 bases, the J end by 8 bases, with 9 bases between. The CDR3, as DNA: TGTGCCAGCGCTTCAGGGGAAGCTTTCTTT. Protein: CASASGEAFF.

The V and J genes are TRBV4-2 and TRBJ2-1; TRBD2 matches 9 bases. The CDR3 totals 15 residues. V shed 5 bases, J shed 5 bases, and the junction held 7 bases outside the gene matches. Germline lookup yields CDR1 LGHNA and CDR2 YNFKEQ. The CDR3 loop is CASSAGTSRNNEQFF. The DNA for the CDR3 is TGTGCCAGCAGCGCCGGGACTAGCCGGAACAATGAGCAGTTCTTC.

V gene TRBV9 combines with J gene TRBJ1-3; perhaps TRBD1 as D (6 bases). V lost 0 bases to trimming and J lost 0 bases, with 13 bases between them. The germline V gene has CDR1 SGDLS and CDR2 YYNGEE. The length of the CDR3 is 17 residues. As DNA, the CDR3 is TGTGCCAGCAGCGTAGTCCCCGACAGGTCCTCTGGAAACACCATATATTTT. Amino acid sequence: CASSVVPDRSSGNTIYF.

This sequence joins TRBV28 and TRBJ1-5; D unresolved. V shed 2 bases and J shed 2 bases, with 7 bases lying between them. The CDR3 has 14 residues. The V gene's germline CDR1 is MDHEN and CDR2 SYDVKM. Written as DNA, the CDR3 is TGTGCCAGCAGTTTAGTTGTACGCAATCAGCCCCAGCATTTT. Amino acid sequence: CASSLVVRNQPQHF.

The chain has TRBV12-3 or TRBV12-4 and TRBJ1-1; TRBD1 might be the D (5 bases). V lost 6 bases, J lost 1 base, and 9 bases lay in between. The CDR3 consists of 13 residues. The DNA of the CDR3 is TGTGCCAGCAGCTATAGGGGGAACACTGAAGCTTTCTTT. This gives the protein CASSYRGNTEAFF.

A note on this clone: This CDR3 is also generated by other DNA sequences in the sample. The CDR3 protein is CASSYSGTGPYEQYF. In DNA form, the CDR3 reads TGTGCCAGCAGTTACTCCGGGACAGGGCCCTACGAGCAGTACTTC. This sequence joins TRBV6-5 and TRBJ2-7; TRBD1 matches at 9 bases. The V gene end was trimmed by 0 bases and the J gene end by 2 bases; junction bases not matched to a gene: 2. This CDR3 is built from 15 residues. The germline gives CDR1 MNHEY, CDR2 SVGAGI.

The J gene is TRBJ1-1, the V gene TRBV6-6; D is ambiguous. The ends were cut back, 6 bases at V and 4 bases at J, with 9 bases in the middle. This CDR3 comprises 12 residues. CDR1 MNHNY and CDR2 SVGAGI come from the germline V gene (reference sequence). CDR3 in amino acids: CASSRGSTEAFF. The CDR3 DNA follows: TGTGCCAGCAGCCGCGGGAGCACTGAAGCTTTCTTT.

The CDR3 DNA is TGTGCCTGGAGTGGTGTCAAAGGGCTGAGCGAGCAGTACTTC. It encodes CAWSGVKGLSEQYF. J is TRBJ2-7 and V is TRBV30; unclear D gene. Germline values: CDR1 GTSNPN, CDR2 SVGIG (reference sequence). The CDR3 has 14 amino acids. Trimming stripped 1 base from V and 6 bases from J, with 16 bases between.

The chain joins TRBV12-3 or TRBV12-4 to TRBJ1-1; D gene ambiguous. The CDR3 runs to 11 residues. V was cut by 5 bases and J by 7 bases, with 8 bases left in between. The CDR3 here is CASSKESEAFF. The DNA of the CDR3 is TGTGCCAGCAGTAAGGAAAGTGAAGCTTTCTTT.

The chain combines TRBV12-3 or TRBV12-4 with TRBJ2-5, with no clear D. Between the trimmed V and J ends, which lost 3 bases and 3 bases, there was a span of 8 bases. CDR3 length equals 13 residues. CDR3 protein: CASSFTLEETQYF. In DNA, the CDR3 is TGTGCCAGCAGTTTCACACTTGAAGAGACCCAGTACTTC.

The chain recombines TRBV3-1 (or the pseudogene TRBV3-2) with TRBJ1-6; D remains ambiguous. The CDR3 covers 16 residues. Looked up from germline, CDR1 is LGHDT and CDR2 is YNNKEL (reference sequence). V dropped 0 bases and J dropped 4 bases, with 10 bases sitting between them. CDR3 nucleotides: TGTGCCAGCAGCCAAGATATGGGAGCTTATAATTCACCCCTCCACTTT. It codes for CASSQDMGAYNSPLHF.

The chain combines TRBV7-8 with TRBJ2-7, with 7 bases aligning to TRBD2. The V segment lost 5 bases and the J segment 4 bases; nucleotides outside the gene matches: 8. Germline V gives CDR1 SGHVS, CDR2 FQNEAQ. This CDR3 has 14 amino acids. CDR3 nucleotide sequence: TGTGCCAGCAGCCTGAAGGCGGGAGAGTACGAGCAGTACTTC. It is translated as CASSLKAGEYEQYF.

The V and J genes are TRBV6-5 and TRBJ1-3; D remains unclear. Germline loops: CDR1 MNHEY, CDR2 SVGAGI. V was clipped by 5 bases and J by 0 bases, with 11 bases between them. The CDR3 length is 15 residues. The CDR3 DNA reads TGTGCCAGCAGTCCCCCTTTCGGCTCTGGAAACACCATATATTTT. As protein: CASSPPFGSGNTIYF.

Concerning this clone itself: The same CDR3 arises from other DNA sequences in this sample as well. The CDR3 region is CATSDTTSGSTDTQYF. CDR3 coding DNA: TGTGCCACCAGTGATACCACTAGCGGGAGCACAGATACGCAGTATTTT. This sequence joins TRBV24-1 and TRBJ2-3; 9 bases map to TRBD2. The CDR3 extends over 16 amino acids. J gave up 0 bases and V 3 bases, and 3 bases lay outside the gene matches. Germline V lookup: CDR1 KGHDR, CDR2 SFDVKD.

The rearrangement links TRBV5-1 to TRBJ2-2; 9 nucleotides match TRBD2. Trimming cost V 0 bases and J 6 bases; bases outside gene matches: 0. This CDR3 spans 14 amino acids. Germline V gene lookup returns CDR1 SGHRS and CDR2 YFSETQ. CDR3 sequence reads: CASSLERGAGELFF. The CDR3 DNA sequence: TGCGCCAGCAGCTTGGAGCGGGGGGCCGGGGAGCTGTTTTTT.